A single sample gave rise to the 19 T cell receptor beta chains below, sequenced in a study of T cell responses to AZD1222 COVID-19 vaccine. Sequencing used immunoSEQ multiplex PCR; TCRdb keeps in-frame clones, though not all of them. The profile shows 110,000 to 150,000 clones, around 90% of them singletons. The material sequenced was peripheral blood, taken on day 0 of AZD1222 vaccination. These receptors were obtained from an adult in good health.

The chain joins TRBV10-3 to TRBJ1-3, with a weak D call TRBD1 (5 bases). Per the germline V gene, CDR1 is ENHRY and CDR2 is SYGVKD. There are 14 residues in the CDR3. Deletions cut 5 bases from V and 0 bases from J, with 8 bases between. The chain's CDR3 is CAISWDVSGNTIYF. The CDR3 nucleotides are TGTGCCATCAGTTGGGACGTCTCTGGAAACACCATATATTTT.

The V gene is TRBV6-6, the J gene TRBJ1-6; a weak D match, TRBD1 (5 bases). The CDR3 is 15 amino acids. V was pared by 8 bases and J by 10 bases, with 21 bases between. Germline V gene sequence: CDR1 MNHNY, CDR2 SVGAGI (reference sequence). The CDR3 spells CASEEIRQGGSPLHF. The CDR3 region has the DNA TGTGCCAGCGAAGAAATCCGCCAGGGAGGATCACCCCTCCACTTT.

The chain has TRBV2 and TRBJ1-2, with a weak D call TRBD1 (5 bases). Trimming pared 7 bases from V and 4 bases from J, leaving 16 bases between. Germline V gives CDR1 SNHLY, CDR2 FYNNEI. The CDR3 length is 14 residues. The chain's CDR3 is CASTPEWGVYGYTF. The CDR3 DNA follows: TGTGCCAGCACCCCTGAATGGGGGGTCTATGGCTACACCTTC.

The rearrangement uses TRBV10-3 and TRBJ1-5; D call uncertain. Germline V gene data show CDR1 as ENHRY and CDR2 as SYGVKD. CDR3 size: 16 residues. V lost 0 bases and J lost 4, with 13 bases in between. In nucleotides, the CDR3 is TGTGCCATCAGTGAGTCTAAGGGTATTGAGAATCAGCCCCAGCATTTT. Protein sequence: CAISESKGIENQPQHF.

The chain recombines TRBV3-1 (or the pseudogene TRBV3-2) with TRBJ1-2; 12 bases map to TRBD1. This CDR3 spans 15 amino acids. Germline V lookup: CDR1 LGHDT, CDR2 YNNKEL (reference sequence). Trimming at V came to 5 bases and at J to 5 bases, leaving 6 bases not matched to a gene. The CDR3, as DNA: TGTGCCAGCAGCTCCCGGGACAGGGGGCTGTATGGCTACACCTTC. Translated: CASSSRDRGLYGYTF.

CDR3 in DNA: TGTGCCAGCAGCGTAGGTCGCCAGCCCGAAGCTTTCTTT. Translated: CASSVGRQPEAFF. The chain employs TRBV9 and TRBJ1-1; D call uncertain. The ends were cut back, 0 bases at V and 8 bases at J, with 11 bases in the middle. CDR3 size: 13 residues. Germline CDR1 and CDR2: SGDLS and YYNGEE.

The chain joins TRBV6-5 to TRBJ1-5; D call uncertain. Germline CDR1 and CDR2: MNHEY and SVGAGI. The CDR3 sequence is 15 residues long. With 5 bases removed from V and 0 bases from J, the gap between germline ends came to 11 bases. The DNA for the CDR3 is TGTGCCAGCAGTCGAACCTCAGGTAGCAATCAGCCCCAGCATTTT. This encodes CASSRTSGSNQPQHF.

V usage is TRBV4-2 and J usage is TRBJ2-2; 11 nucleotides agree with TRBD2. The V gene end was trimmed by 0 bases and the J gene end by 0 bases; junction bases not matched to a gene: 3. Germline CDR1 and CDR2: LGHNA and YNFKEQ. The CDR3 loop spans 18 amino acids. In nucleotides, the CDR3 is TGTGCCAGCAGCCAAGAGACTAGCGGGACGTCGAACACCGGGGAGCTGTTTTTT. It specifies CASSQETSGTSNTGELFF.

The chain has TRBV5-6 and TRBJ2-3, with TRBD2 matching over 8 bases. V shed 5 bases, J shed 2 bases, and the junction held 10 bases outside the gene matches. From germline, CDR1 is SGHDT and CDR2 YYEEEE. CDR3 length equals 16 residues. The CDR3 nucleotides are TGTGCCAGCAGTTACCTCAGCGGGAGCACCACAGATACGCAGTATTTT. This translates into CASSYLSGSTTDTQYF.

The J gene is TRBJ2-7, the V gene TRBV3-1 (or the pseudogene TRBV3-2), with 10 bases aligning to TRBD2. J lost 5 bases, V lost 1 base, and 8 bases had no gene match. The CDR3 loop spans 16 amino acids. Germline CDR1 reads LGHDT; CDR2 reads YNNKEL (reference sequence). The CDR3 sequence is CASSQVPAGGWHEQYF. The DNA of the CDR3 is TGTGCCAGCAGCCAAGTTCCAGCGGGAGGGTGGCACGAGCAGTACTTC.

The chain couples TRBV15 to TRBJ1-5; possible D gene TRBD1, 5 bases. The CDR3 contains 14 residues. Germline V lookup: CDR1 LNHNV, CDR2 YYDKDF (reference sequence). V dropped 2 bases and J dropped 7 bases, with 12 bases sitting between them. The CDR3 sequence: CATSRQGGGQPQHF. The CDR3 DNA is TGTGCCACCAGCAGACAGGGAGGTGGGCAGCCCCAGCATTTT.

This clone showed up just once. The chain links TRBV3-1 (or the pseudogene TRBV3-2) to TRBJ1-5; D unresolved. Germline values: CDR1 LGHDT, CDR2 YNNKEL (reference sequence). Deletions cut 1 base from V and 0 bases from J, with 7 bases between. This CDR3 has 15 residues. Here the CDR3 reads CASSQAPNSNQPQHF. CDR3 nucleotide sequence: TGTGCCAGCAGCCAAGCACCTAATAGCAATCAGCCCCAGCATTTT.

The chain uses TRBV6-2 or TRBV6-3 and TRBJ2-5; 9 nucleotides agree with TRBD1. Per germline, CDR1 MNHEY and CDR2 SVGEGT. This CDR3 comprises 15 residues. Trimming cost V 6 bases and J 1 base; bases outside gene matches: 6. The CDR3 here is CASSDRTGVQETQYF. The CDR3 nucleotides are TGTGCCAGCAGCGACAGGACAGGGGTCCAAGAGACCCAGTACTTC.

V gene TRBV5-4 combines with J gene TRBJ2-1; 9 nucleotides agree with TRBD2. Trimming took 1 base from V and 0 from J; bases not matched to a gene: 2. The CDR3 spans 16 residues. Germline loops: CDR1 SGHNT, CDR2 YYREEE (reference sequence). CDR3 protein: CASSLYSGSSYNEQFF. Here the CDR3 DNA reads TGTGCCAGCAGCTTGTATAGCGGGAGCTCCTACAATGAGCAGTTCTTC. The full variable domain, with the rest looked up from reference TRBV5-4 and TRBJ2-1, is ETGVTQSPTHLIKTRGQQVTLRCSSQSGHNTVSWYQQALGQGPQFIFQYYREEENGRGNFPPRFSGLQFPNYSSELNVNALELDDSALYLCASSLYSGSSYNEQFFGPGTRLTVL.

The rearrangement joins TRBV19 to TRBJ2-2; 13 bases align to TRBD2. V lost 6 bases to trimming and J lost 8 bases; unmatched junction nucleotides: 12. The CDR3 length is 17 residues. CDR1 is LNHDA and CDR2 is SQIVND in the germline V gene (reference sequence). The CDR3 loop reads CASRGTSGIHTPGELFF. The CDR3 DNA is TGTGCCAGTAGGGGGACTAGCGGGATCCATACACCAGGGGAGCTGTTTTTT.

This sequence joins TRBV7-3 and TRBJ2-2, with D tentatively TRBD1 (5 bases). V was trimmed by 2 bases and J by 3 bases, leaving 7 bases between them. From germline, CDR1 is SGHTA and CDR2 FQGTGA. CDR3 length: 14 amino acids. The CDR3 loop reads CASSLWGYTGELFF. CDR3 coding DNA: TGTGCCAGCAGCTTATGGGGCTACACCGGGGAGCTGTTTTTT.

V usage is TRBV5-8 and J usage is TRBJ1-2, with TRBD1 matching 8 bases. The germline gives CDR1 SGHTS, CDR2 YDEGEE. The CDR3 spans 13 residues. The V segment lost 7 bases and the J segment 2 bases; nucleotides outside the gene matches: 4. The CDR3 DNA is TGTGCCAGCGGACAGGGAATGAACTATGGCTACACCTTC. Protein product: CASGQGMNYGYTF. Together with reference TRBV5-8 and TRBJ1-2, the CDR3 gives the full variable domain: EAGVTQSPTHLIKTRGQQATLRCSPISGHTSVYWYQQALGLGLQFLLWYDEGEERNRGNFPPRFSGRQFPNYSSELNVNALELEDSALYLCASGQGMNYGYTFGSGTRLTVV.

The chain carries TRBV7-9 and TRBJ2-7, with TRBD2 matching 9 bases. CDR3 length: 15 residues. Germline V CDR1 and CDR2: SEHNR, FQNEAQ (reference sequence). J lost 5 bases, V lost 3 bases, and 8 bases had no gene match. The CDR3: CASSLAGGILNEQYF. The CDR3 bases are TGTGCCAGCAGCTTGGCGGGAGGGATCTTGAACGAGCAGTACTTC. The variable domain in full, with the rest retrieved from reference TRBV7-9 and TRBJ2-7, is DTGVSQNPRHKITKRGQNVTFRCDPISEHNRLYWYRQTLGQGPEFLTYFQNEAQLEKSRLLSDRFSAERPKGSFSTLEIQRTEQGDSAMYLCASSLAGGILNEQYFGPGTRLTVT.

This chain connects TRBV3-1 (or the pseudogene TRBV3-2) to TRBJ1-1; TRBD1 matches at 9 bases. V dropped 5 bases and J dropped 4; count of bases not matched to a gene: 2. This CDR3 spans 13 amino acids. The V gene's germline CDR1 is LGHDT and CDR2 YNNKEL (reference sequence). Here the CDR3 reads CASSKTGGTEAFF. The CDR3 DNA follows: TGTGCCAGCAGCAAGACAGGGGGCACTGAAGCTTTCTTT.